This paragraph reports one TCR beta chain. The target antigen is unknown. The CDR3 totals 15 residues. V lost 3 bases to trimming and J lost 3 bases; unmatched junction nucleotides: 6. Germline-derived CDR1 and CDR2 are SGHDN and FVKESK. These data come from a study of graft-versus-host responses after intestinal transplantation. Profiled with immunoSEQ multiplex PCR; TCRdb holds only in-frame clones, not every one. The sample records under 100,000 clones, around 93% being singletons. The sample in question was unstimulated CD4+ T cells sorted from spleen or lymph node cells, obtained before transplant. The clonotype was recovered from a human donor who was the organ donor for an intestinal transplant. The chain is built from TRBV14 and TRBJ2-7; 9 bases map to TRBD1. The CDR3 region is CASSHSQGAGYEQYF. DNA of the CDR3: TGTGCCAGCAGCCACTCACAGGGGGCCGGCTACGAGCAGTACTTC.